This T cell receptor beta chain originates from a study of T cells in Graves' hyperthyroidism and ophthalmopathy. General study results and limits: A model of 13 V-J features distinguished ophthalmopathy from stable hyperthyroidism.

Graves' hyperthyroidism without ophthalmopathy progression within 18 months was termed stable. Newly diagnosed patients aged 18 to 65 had hyperthyroidism of under 2 months' duration. Each diagnosis drew on symptoms, thyroxine, TRAb, thyroid ultrasound and orbital computed tomography findings. RNA transcripts gave rise to amplified TCR beta CDR3 regions. Initially, a first-round RT-PCR of the TCR CDR3 employed the HTBI primer set. TCRdb re-called the multiplex PCR reads with MiXCR, one entry per CDR3 protein. The data contain about 46,000 distinct CDR3 sequences, roughly 49% of them singletons. The V segment lost 8 bases and the J segment 4 bases; nucleotides outside the gene matches: 5. The CDR3 is 12 amino acids. The germline V gene has CDR1 WSHSY and CDR2 SAAADI. As to this clonotype: Its target is unknown.

Material for sequencing was peripheral blood or thyroid tissue (not recorded which). The V call is TRBV10-2, the J call TRBJ2-7; 7 nucleotides line up with TRBD2. This clonotype originated in a woman aged 45 to 65 with Graves' hyperthyroidism. CDR3 sequence: CASVREEYEQYF. CDR3 DNA sequence: TGCGCCAGCGTCCGGGAGGAGTACGAGCAGTACTTC.